This T cell receptor (beta chain) was captured in a study of T cell repertoires in cytomegalovirus infection. Background on the study: Carrying CMV and the relevant HLA type showed in public TCR beta signatures.

This clonotype was counted only a few times. As yet, its antigen is unknown. TCRdb itself ran the reads through MiXCR, one entry per CDR3 protein. The table records more than 110,000 distinct CDR3 sequences, approximately 30% of them present only once. The ends were cut back, 6 bases at V and 0 bases at J, with 11 bases in the middle. CDR3 length equals 14 residues. Looked up from germline, CDR1 is MGHDK and CDR2 is SYGVNS. This receptor was obtained from a human donor in good health (CMV status not recorded). Some clones in this sample may be carry-over from other donors' samples. The sequencing used CD8+ T cells from cultured PBMCs, collected from culture after CMV antigen stimulation. The chain joins TRBV25-1 to TRBJ1-1, with a tentative D call TRBD1 (5 bases). CDR3 residues: CASSSTAMNTEAFF. The CDR3 region has the DNA TGTGCCAGCAGCTCGACAGCAATGAACACTGAAGCTTTCTTT.